The 5 T cell receptor beta chains given below trace back to one sample, sequenced in a study of shared clonotypes between healthy human individuals. Naive CD8 populations comprised CD45RO-negative cells positively selected for CCR7, excluding terminally differentiated effector memory CD45RA+ cells. The data were produced by immunoSEQ multiplex PCR, yet TCRdb's version contains in-frame clones alone and is incomplete. The sample has around 2.1 million clones, roughly 91% seen once. Sequencing was carried out using naive CD8+ T cells from PBMCs. The receptors were sampled from a man between 18 and 29 years old in good health. Some clones in this sample may be carry-over from other donors' samples.

The chain combines TRBV9 with TRBJ1-1, with 8 bases matching TRBD1. V trimming: 3 bases; J trimming: 0 bases; junction bases outside the gene matches: 4. The germline V gene has CDR1 SGDLS and CDR2 YYNGEE. The CDR3 contains 15 residues. In nucleotides, the CDR3 is TGTGCCAGCAGCGAGGGACAGGTCCTGAACACTGAAGCTTTCTTT. This gives the protein CASSEGQVLNTEAFF. Full variable domain (missing parts from reference TRBV9 and TRBJ1-1): DSGVTQTPKHLITATGQRVTLRCSPRSGDLSVYWYQQSLDQGLQFLIQYYNGEERAKGNILERFSAQQFPDLHSELNLSSLELGDSALYFCASSEGQVLNTEAFFGQGTRLTVV.

A single count supports this clone. The chain has TRBV28 and TRBJ2-5, with TRBD2 matching 8 bases. From germline, CDR1 is MDHEN and CDR2 SYDVKM. The CDR3 runs 17 residues. J was trimmed by 3 bases and V by 2 bases; bases with no gene match: 11. The CDR3 loop is CASSLREGGGLKETQYF. CDR3 in DNA: TGTGCCAGCAGTTTACGGGAGGGGGGAGGTTTGAAAGAGACCCAGTACTTC.

The CDR3 spells CASSPGTGRFYEQYF. For the CDR3, the DNA is TGTGCCAGCAGCCCCGGGACAGGTCGTTTCTACGAGCAGTACTTC. The V gene is TRBV7-6, the J gene TRBJ2-7, with 8 bases fitting TRBD1. The CDR3 loop spans 15 amino acids. Germline CDR1 reads SGHVS; CDR2 reads FNYEAQ. Unmatched junction bases numbered 9, after V lost 5 bases and J lost 3 bases. Drawing the rest from reference TRBV7-6 and TRBJ2-7, the complete variable domain is GAGVSQSPRYKVTKRGQDVALRCDPISGHVSLYWYRQALGQGPEFLTYFNYEAQQDKSGLPNDRFSAERPEGSISTLTIQRTEQRDSAMYRCASSPGTGRFYEQYFGPGTRLTVT.

CDR3: CASSSAGYTEAFF. The CDR3 DNA reads as TGTGCCAGTAGTTCAGCGGGGTACACTGAAGCTTTCTTT. The genes are TRBV19 and TRBJ1-1; D ambiguous. The V gene lost 5 bases and the J gene lost 3 bases, with 10 bases spanning the gap. Germline V gene sequence: CDR1 LNHDA, CDR2 SQIVND (reference sequence). The CDR3 is 13 residues long.

This rearrangement joins TRBV27 to TRBJ2-3; D perhaps matches TRBD1 (5 bases). V was trimmed by 2 bases and J by 4 bases, leaving 7 bases between them. CDR3 length: 13 amino acids. Germline values: CDR1 MNHEY, CDR2 SMNVEV (reference sequence). CDR3 residues: CASSLAGPDTQYF. The CDR3 DNA reads as TGTGCCAGCAGTTTAGCAGGGCCAGATACGCAGTATTTT.